Sequencing of this T cell receptor beta chain was carried out in a study of post-analysis software for immune sequencing data. In the study overall: The courses of disease that were included comprised relapsing-remitting, secondary progressive and progressive-relapsing multiple sclerosis.

This clonotype has more than one count but fewer than ten. Presence of unique molecular identifiers characterized the TCR beta cDNA libraries. T cells numbering roughly 1 to 10 million yielded 450,000 to 600,000 cDNA molecules. Each CDR3 protein is one row after TCRdb ran MiXCR on the PCR reads. The sample lists over 150,000 distinct CDR3 sequences; 30% were seen once. The TCR sequence derives from a girl aged 10-17 years with multiple sclerosis. The sample comprised blood.

CDR3 in amino acids: CASSPGQPNQPQHF. The CDR3 DNA is TGTGCCAGCTCACCGGGACAGCCCAATCAGCCCCAGCATTTT. The V call is TRBV18, the J call TRBJ1-5, with 7 bases identical to TRBD1. From germline, CDR1 is KGHSH and CDR2 LQKENI. Germline trimming cut 3 bases from V and 3 bases from J; bases unmatched to any gene: 2. The CDR3 covers 14 residues.